This T cell receptor beta chain was found in a study of monozygotic twins with inflammatory bowel disease. TCRalpha and TCRbeta cDNA went through two nested PCRs of approximately 16 and 10 cycles. From the 5' RACE reads, TCRdb lists one entry per CDR3 protein and no DNA. The sample has about 160,000 distinct CDR3 sequences; the top ten hold 2% to 3%. Germline V gene data show CDR1 as LGHNA and CDR2 as YSLEER. The CDR3 runs to 11 residues. Overall study findings and caveats: The analysis did not separate different T cell subtypes.

Points on this clonotype: Its specificity is unknown.

The V and J genes are TRBV4-3 and TRBJ1-1. The sequenced sample consisted of blood. The TCR sequence derives from a human donor with ulcerative colitis or Crohn's disease, or a healthy co-twin of an affected twin (not recorded which). CDR3 region: CASSLKTEAFF.